This T cell receptor (beta chain) was observed in a study of cytomegalovirus exposure and HLA in healthy donors. With regard to this clone: Its antigen is not known.

Study-wide findings and caveats: Published work reported that the classifier diagnosed cytomegalovirus status with high specificity and sensitivity. CMV antigen specificity of three CMV-associated chains was confirmed in vitro.

TCRdb's table, derived via immunoSEQ multiplex PCR, lists solely in-frame clones and lacks some. The data contain about 79,000 clones, approximately 94% of them singletons. Germline V gene lookup returns CDR1 SGHRS and CDR2 YFSETQ. V lost 3 bases to trimming and J lost 1 base, with 9 bases between them. The CDR3 spans 14 residues. The V and J genes are TRBV5-1 and TRBJ2-3; D is perhaps TRBD1 (6 bases). Material for sequencing was PBMCs. The clonotype originates from a woman aged 25 to 39 in good health and CMV-seronegative. CDR3 DNA: TGCGCCAGCAGCTCGTCAGGGGGCACAGATACGCAGTATTTT. Its translation: CASSSSGGTDTQYF.